Sequencing of this T cell receptor beta chain was carried out in a study of patients and donors after allogeneic stem cell transplantation. TCRdb recomputed calls from the RT-PCR reads with MiXCR, one row per CDR3 protein. The sample consists of more than 850,000 distinct CDR3 sequences, about 20% of them appearing once. The CDR3 covers 15 residues. CDR1 and CDR2 from the germline V gene are LNHNV and YYDKDF (reference sequence). Trimming took off 2 bases at V and 4 bases at J, with 14 bases between the two ends. This chain uses TRBV15 with TRBJ1-2; D remains unclear. The TCR was taken from a human donor who was either an allogeneic HSCT recipient or a stem cell or donor lymphocyte infusion donor (not recorded which). It is not recorded whose cells these are; they may come from a transplant donor. Sequencing was done on a sample of blood, either unsorted or a sorted T cell fraction (not recorded which). CDR3 DNA sequence: TGTGCCACCAGCAGAAATATACAGAGCTTCTATGGCTACACCTTC. Translation: CATSRNIQSFYGYTF.